This T cell receptor (beta chain) emerged from a study of T cell repertoires in cytomegalovirus infection. Germline trimming cut 3 bases from V and 3 bases from J; bases unmatched to any gene: 15. This CDR3 comprises 19 residues. Per germline, CDR1 MNHNS and CDR2 SASEGT. TCRdb re-derived calls from the reads in MiXCR, one entry per CDR3 protein. Found here are about 270,000 distinct CDR3 sequences, roughly a fifth of them singletons; the top ten hold about 21%. On this clonotype: What it binds is not known.

The receptor was isolated from a human donor in good health (CMV status not recorded). Some clones in this sample may be carry-over from other donors' samples. V is TRBV6-1 and J is TRBJ2-7, with 12 bases fitting TRBD2. The specimen comprised cultured PBMCs, sampled from culture after CMV antigen stimulation. CDR3 protein: CASSDHPTSGRSIGYEQYF. The DNA of the CDR3 is TGTGCCAGCAGTGATCATCCGACTAGCGGGAGAAGTATAGGCTACGAGCAGTACTTC.